This TCR beta chain was documented in a study of blood T cell repertoires in COVID-19. Whole-study context: Whether acute or convalescent, the COVID-19 samples came from the United States, Italy and Spain.

The germline CDR1 and CDR2 sequences are SGHRS and YFSETQ. This CDR3 is built from 14 residues. V gave up 7 bases and J gave up 6 bases; unmatched junction bases: 8. Source study methods: Amplification of reference gene primers was used by the study to estimate nucleated cell counts. Sequenced by immunoSEQ multiplex PCR; TCRdb stores in-frame clones only, minus some. V, J and clone size were drawn from that table, and D and trimming were deduced from the DNA. The sample contains approximately 59,000 clones, approximately 75% of which appear only once. Enrolled during active infection, Seattle patients were then followed longitudinally. This clone was picked up one time.

The source material was peripheral blood. This clonotype was obtained from a man aged 60 to 69 with COVID-19, enrolled during active disease. V and J are TRBV5-1 and TRBJ2-2; 8 bases match TRBD2. CDR3 amino acids: CASHTSGGSGELFF. CDR3 coding DNA: TGCGCCAGCCACACTAGCGGAGGGTCCGGGGAGCTGTTTTTT.